Listed here are 16 T cell receptor beta chains from one sample, sequenced in a study of blood T cells in healthy people across ages. For the second PCR, which ran for 7 to 11 cycles, a sample-barcoded 5' primer and a J-beta primer mix were used. TCRdb itself ran the 5' RACE reads through MiXCR, one entry per CDR3 protein. The repertoire holds about 900,000 distinct CDR3 sequences, with 40% to 60% as singletons. Sequenced material: blood. Receptor source: a man between 25 and 39 years old in good health.

This chain connects TRBV5-1 to TRBJ2-4; no reliable D call. With the DNA end fitting TRBJ2-7 better, the J assignment may be wrong. The CDR3 totals 14 residues. Per the germline V gene, CDR1 is SGHRS and CDR2 is YFSETQ. This chain's CDR3 is CASSLGIVGYEQYF. As DNA, the CDR3 is TGCGCCAGCAGCTTGGGGATAGTGGGGTACGAGCAGTACTTC.

The chain has TRBV5-4 and TRBJ1-1, with D possibly matching TRBD1 (5 bases). Germline CDR1 reads SGHNT; CDR2 reads YYREEE (reference sequence). CDR3 length: 11 amino acids. The V end lost 3 bases, the J end lost 8 bases, and 8 bases lay between the germline ends. The CDR3 DNA reads as TGTGCCAGCAGCTCTTCAGGGGAAGCTTTCTTT. Its translation: CASSSSGEAFF.

This clonotype was seen a few times. The J gene is TRBJ1-2, the V gene TRBV3-1; D is uncertain. The CDR3 is made up of 14 amino acids. Germline V lookup: CDR1 LGHDT, CDR2 YNNKEL (reference sequence). Trimming left V 0 bases short and J 7 bases short, with 12 bases between. CDR3 residues: CASSQEWAGGGYTF. The CDR3 DNA is TGTGCCAGCAGCCAAGAATGGGCAGGTGGTGGCTACACCTTC.

The chain employs TRBV12-3 or TRBV12-4 and TRBJ1-2, with D tentatively TRBD1 (6 bases). CDR3 length: 13 residues. With 5 bases removed from V and 5 bases from J, the gap between germline ends came to 12 bases. The CDR3 DNA follows: TGTGCCAGCAGTGCGGGACAAAGATATGGCTACACCTTC. Encoded protein: CASSAGQRYGYTF.

This sequence joins TRBV11-3 and TRBJ1-5; no clear D. V was pared by 6 bases and J by 9 bases, with 21 bases between. The length of the CDR3 is 15 residues. Germline CDR1 SGHNT, CDR2 YENEEA. CDR3 DNA sequence: TGTGCCAGCAGTGACTCGCGGTTACGAGTCCGGCCCCAGCATTTT. Its translation: CASSDSRLRVRPQHF. The full variable domain, rest sourced from reference TRBV11-3 and TRBJ1-5, is EAGVVQSPRYKIIEKKQPVAFWCNPISGHNTLYWYLQNLGQGPELLIRYENEEAVDDSQLPKDRFSAERLKGVDSTLKIQPAELGDSAVYLCASSDSRLRVRPQHFGDGTRLSIL.

The chain recombines TRBV9 with TRBJ1-6, with D perhaps matching TRBD1 (6 bases). CDR1 and CDR2 (germline): SGDLS, YYNGEE. CDR3 length: 14 residues. V was trimmed by 4 bases and J by 7 bases, leaving 12 bases between them. CDR3 in amino acids: CASSPDRRNSPLHF. The DNA for the CDR3 is TGTGCCAGCAGCCCCGACAGGCGAAATTCACCCCTCCACTTT.

This clonotype appeared a few times. The chain is built from TRBV29-1 and TRBJ1-1; unclear D gene. Germline V CDR1 and CDR2: SQVTM, ANQGSEA. The CDR3 runs 10 residues. The V gene lost 4 bases and the J gene lost 3 bases, with 3 bases spanning the gap. The CDR3 spells CSVGDTEAFF. Written as DNA, the CDR3 is TGCAGCGTTGGGGACACTGAAGCTTTCTTT.

The chain joins TRBV12-3 or TRBV12-4 to TRBJ2-2; the match to TRBD1 covers 8 bases. The CDR3 runs to 14 residues. Trimming at V came to 4 bases and at J to 7 bases, leaving 5 bases not matched to a gene. CDR3 protein: CASSSQGVGGELFF. Written as DNA, the CDR3 is TGTGCCAGCAGTTCACAGGGGGTTGGCGGGGAGCTGTTTTTT.

The V gene is TRBV2, the J gene TRBJ2-3, with D unresolved. Trimming cost V 3 bases and J 0 bases, with 10 bases left between them. Germline V gene data show CDR1 as SNHLY and CDR2 as FYNNEI. This CDR3 has 15 residues. The CDR3 DNA reads TGTGCCAGCAGTGAGACACAGACTAGCACAGATACGCAGTATTTT. This encodes CASSETQTSTDTQYF.

The chain joins TRBV7-2 to TRBJ2-3, with D possibly being TRBD1 (5 bases). In germline, CDR1 is SGHTA, CDR2 FQGNSA. Trimming left V 8 bases short and J 3 bases short, with 15 bases between. This CDR3 is built from 14 residues. The CDR3, as DNA: TGTGCCAGCGGCCAGGGATTTCATACAGATACGCAGTATTTT. The encoded protein is CASGQGFHTDTQYF.

This clonotype was observed a handful of times. V gene TRBV6-2 or TRBV6-3 combines with J gene TRBJ2-4, with 7 bases matching TRBD2. Matching the DNA end better, TRBJ2-5 makes the J call doubtful. The CDR3 covers 16 residues. Germline V CDR1 and CDR2: MNHEY, SVGEGT. CDR3: CASSPTGEGRAETQYF. The CDR3 bases are TGTGCCAGCAGTCCCACGGGTGAAGGGAGGGCAGAGACCCAGTACTTC.

The chain combines TRBV6-5 with TRBJ1-1; D not certain. Germline V gives CDR1 MNHEY, CDR2 SVGAGI. The CDR3 is 14 residues long. Trimming took off 6 bases at V and 1 base at J, with 12 bases between the two ends. The CDR3 region has the DNA TGTGCCAGCAGACTTACGGTAGGGAACACTGAAGCTTTCTTT. Translation gives CASRLTVGNTEAFF.

The CDR3 sequence is CASSIEDVQTYEQYF. The CDR3, as DNA: TGTGCCAGTAGTATAGAGGACGTCCAGACCTACGAGCAGTACTTC. The chain joins TRBV19 to TRBJ2-7, with no clear D. Germline assignment: CDR1 LNHDA and CDR2 SQIVND (reference sequence). V was trimmed by 0 bases and J by 2 bases, leaving 11 bases between them. CDR3 size: 15 residues. Full variable domain (missing parts from reference TRBV19 and TRBJ2-7): DGGITQSPKYLFRKEGQNVTLSCEQNLNHDAMYWYRQDPGQGLRLIYYSQIVNDFQKGDIAEGYSVSREKKESFPLTVTSAQKNPTAFYLCASSIEDVQTYEQYFGPGTRLTVT.

The chain recombines TRBV20-1 with TRBJ2-5; TRBD1 is a possible D gene (6 bases). Trimming removed 5 bases from V and 4 bases from J, with 17 bases in between. Germline V CDR1 and CDR2: DFQATT, SNEGSKA (reference sequence). The CDR3 totals 14 residues. The CDR3 reads CSAGGSQGGETQYF. Here the CDR3 DNA reads TGCAGTGCTGGAGGTTCCCAAGGGGGAGAGACCCAGTACTTC.

This rearrangement joins TRBV29-1 to TRBJ1-2, with D unresolved. The ends were cut back, 4 bases at V and 4 bases at J, with 10 bases in the middle. This CDR3 is built from 12 residues. Germline-derived CDR1 and CDR2 are SQVTM and ANQGSEA. CDR3 DNA: TGCAGCGTTGTAGGCAGTCCCTATGGCTACACCTTC. This codes for CSVVGSPYGYTF.

In its sample, this clonotype was seen a few times. The gene calls are TRBV18 and TRBJ1-2; D gene ambiguous. The V gene's germline CDR1 is KGHSH and CDR2 LQKENI. V lost 6 bases and J 4 bases, leaving 15 bases between the germline ends. CDR3 length: 14 amino acids. The CDR3 bases are TGTGCCAGCTCCCCCGGCGGGCGGGGCTATGGCTACACCTTC. Translation gives CASSPGGRGYGYTF.